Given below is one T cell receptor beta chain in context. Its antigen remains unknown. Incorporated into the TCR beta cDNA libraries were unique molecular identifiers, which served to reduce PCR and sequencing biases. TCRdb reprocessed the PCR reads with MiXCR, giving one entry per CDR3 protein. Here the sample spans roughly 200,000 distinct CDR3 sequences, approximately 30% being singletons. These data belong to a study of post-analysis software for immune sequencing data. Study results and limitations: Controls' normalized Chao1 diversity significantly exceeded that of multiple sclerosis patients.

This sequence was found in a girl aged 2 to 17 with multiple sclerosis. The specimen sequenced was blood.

The CDR3 DNA reads as TGTGCCAGCAGTTTGTACATTCCGAGCGCAGATACGCAGTATTTT. As protein: CASSLYIPSADTQYF. The rearrangement uses TRBV12-3 or TRBV12-4 and TRBJ2-3; D gene ambiguous. CDR3 size: 15 residues. V was trimmed by 3 bases and J by 4 bases, leaving 14 bases between them.